This T cell receptor beta chain is from a study of OX40 agonist ivuxolimab in advanced cancers. Study in general: Patients in the trial were receiving intravenous ivuxolimab every 2 weeks, at doses of 0.01 to 10 mg/kg.

Data came from immunoSEQ multiplex PCR; TCRdb stores just in-frame clones and leaves some out. The sample has about 100,000 clones, 90% seen once. Patients were excluded for autoimmune disease history or systemic immunosuppression. The investigators sampled blood at baseline, at cycle 4 day 1, and at cycle 7 day 1. A note on this clone: The target antigen is unknown.

Points from the study as a whole: CD4+ and CD8+ blood T cells expanded clonally by week 6 at 0.1 to 3.0 mg/kg.

Germline V gene data show CDR1 as SGHDN and CDR2 as FVKESK. The CDR3 runs to 16 residues. Trimming cost V 2 bases and J 2 bases, with 14 bases left between them. The source of this sequence is an adult with an advanced solid tumor such as melanoma, head and neck, liver or kidney cancer. The sequenced sample was CD4+ or CD8+ T cells sorted from blood, obtained in a trial of the OX40 agonist ivuxolimab. The gene calls are TRBV14 and TRBJ2-3; no reliable D call. This chain's CDR3 is CASSQLLGQITDTQYF. The CDR3 coding sequence is TGTGCCAGCAGCCAATTGCTTGGGCAAATCACAGATACGCAGTATTTT.